Following are 28 T cell receptor beta chains from one sample sequenced in a study of control samples from healthy donors and cancer patients. The repertoire was sequenced with immunoSEQ multiplex PCR; TCRdb's copy has only in-frame clones and lacks some. Recorded for this sample: about 200,000 clones. The sequenced material came from blood. The receptors derive from a woman aged 25 to 39 in good health.

V is TRBV6-5 and J is TRBJ2-4; TRBD2 is a possible D gene (5 bases). Trimming removed 2 bases from V and 1 base from J, with 12 bases in between. This CDR3 is 16 amino acids long. Germline V gene lookup returns CDR1 MNHEY and CDR2 SVGAGI. In nucleotides, the CDR3 is TGTGCCAGCAGTTACGCAGGTCGAGGGGCCAAAAACATTCAGTACTTC. This gives the protein CASSYAGRGAKNIQYF.

The chain uses TRBV5-1 and TRBJ1-2; D not certain. This CDR3 has 13 residues. Per germline, CDR1 SGHRS and CDR2 YFSETQ. V gave up 3 bases and J gave up 2 bases, with 8 bases separating them. CDR3 in amino acids: CASSSGGNYGYTF. Here the CDR3 DNA reads TGCGCCAGCAGCTCCGGAGGGAACTATGGCTACACCTTC.

The gene calls are TRBV7-2 and TRBJ2-3; D gene uncertain. Germline-derived CDR1 and CDR2 are SGHTA and FQGNSA. This CDR3 is 15 amino acids long. The V and J ends lost 2 bases and 1 base respectively, with 10 bases between them. The CDR3 DNA sequence: TGTGCCAGCAGCTTATCGGTGTGGGGCACAGATACGCAGTATTTT. Its translation: CASSLSVWGTDTQYF.

The chain joins TRBV7-2 to TRBJ1-1; D not certain. The CDR3 contains 11 residues. Germline V CDR1 and CDR2: SGHTA, FQGNSA. V dropped 0 bases and J dropped 6 bases, with 2 bases sitting between them. CDR3 nucleotides: TGTGCCAGCAGCTTAGCATCTGAAGCTTTCTTT. As protein: CASSLASEAFF.

The V call is TRBV27, the J call TRBJ1-1; D call uncertain. This CDR3 spans 13 amino acids. In germline, CDR1 is MNHEY, CDR2 SMNVEV (reference sequence). Trimming pared 6 bases from V and 1 base from J, leaving 9 bases between. DNA for the CDR3: TGTGCCAGCAGATTCCTGAAGAACACTGAAGCTTTCTTT. Residues: CASRFLKNTEAFF.

This chain joins TRBV27 and TRBJ1-2; tentative D call: TRBD1 (6 bases). Trimming removed 7 bases at V and 2 bases at J, with 11 bases between. CDR1 and CDR2 from the germline V gene are MNHEY and SMNVEV (reference sequence). The CDR3 runs to 13 residues. CDR3 sequence (DNA): TGTGCCAGCAAGAAGGGGGGCAACTATGGCTACACCTTC. Residues: CASKKGGNYGYTF.

The genes are TRBV2 and TRBJ1-6, with D possibly matching TRBD1 (5 bases). This CDR3 is 14 amino acids long. CDR1 is SNHLY, CDR2 FYNNEI, per germline. The V and J ends lost 9 bases and 3 bases respectively, with 12 bases between them. CDR3 nucleotide sequence: TGTGCCAGACGGGGGGTCGACTATAATTCACCCCTCCACTTT. Its translation: CARRGVDYNSPLHF.

The J gene is TRBJ2-1, the V gene TRBV25-1, with 16 bases fitting TRBD2. CDR1 is MGHDK and CDR2 is SYGVNS in the germline V gene. With 5 bases clipped from V and 12 bases from J, the junction kept 13 bases outside the gene matches. This CDR3 is 17 amino acids long. The CDR3: CASSTEAGLAGGQRQFF. The DNA of the CDR3 is TGTGCCAGCAGTACCGAAGCGGGACTAGCGGGGGGGCAACGGCAGTTCTTC.

Here the CDR3 DNA reads TGTGCCAGCAGCACCGGGACGCCGGACTACGAGCAGTACTTC. Translating it yields CASSTGTPDYEQYF. The chain combines TRBV5-4 with TRBJ2-7; tentatively, D is TRBD1 or TRBD2 (5 bases each). The germline gives CDR1 SGHNT, CDR2 YYREEE (reference sequence). CDR3 length: 14 amino acids. Trimming took 4 bases from V and 3 from J, leaving 14 bases between them.

V is TRBV7-9 and J is TRBJ2-3; the match to TRBD2 covers 8 bases. Germline CDR1 reads SEHNR; CDR2 reads FQNEAQ (reference sequence). After removal of 3 bases from V and 1 base from J, the junction contained 6 bases not matched to a gene. The CDR3 totals 16 residues. CDR3 nucleotide sequence: TGTGCCAGCAGCTTCTTCGCGGGGGGACGCACAGATACGCAGTATTTT. Amino acids: CASSFFAGGRTDTQYF.

V usage is TRBV28 and J usage is TRBJ1-1; unclear D gene. With 5 bases removed from V and 4 bases from J, the gap between germline ends came to 8 bases. The germline gives CDR1 MDHEN, CDR2 SYDVKM. The CDR3 runs 12 residues. DNA of the CDR3: TGTGCCAGCAGTGCGGATTTCACTGAAGCTTTCTTT. Protein product: CASSADFTEAFF.

This chain uses TRBV5-8 with TRBJ2-3; D possibly corresponds to TRBD1 (6 bases). The germline CDR1 and CDR2 sequences are SGHTS and YDEGEE. V was clipped by 0 bases and J by 1 base, with 12 bases between them. The CDR3 extends over 16 amino acids. CDR3 DNA: TGTGCCAGCAGCTTGGCCGGGACATATCGCACAGATACGCAGTATTTT. It yields the protein CASSLAGTYRTDTQYF.

J is TRBJ2-7 and V is TRBV6-2 or TRBV6-3; D not resolved. The length of the CDR3 is 15 residues. Per germline, CDR1 MNHEY and CDR2 SVGEGT. Trimming shortened V by 4 bases and J by 1 base, and 14 bases separated the two germline ends. Here the CDR3 DNA reads TGTGCCAGCAGTTTTCTATCCAGAAGGTCCTACGAGCAGTACTTC. The encoded protein is CASSFLSRRSYEQYF.

The chain uses TRBV4-1 and TRBJ1-5; no clear D. Per germline, CDR1 MGHRA and CDR2 YSYEKL. Between the trimmed V and J ends, which lost 0 bases and 1 base, there was a span of 10 bases. CDR3 length equals 16 residues. The CDR3 region is CASSQDMGGSNQPQHF. CDR3 sequence (DNA): TGCGCCAGCAGCCAAGATATGGGAGGGAGCAATCAGCCCCAGCATTTT.

V is TRBV7-2 and J is TRBJ1-5; TRBD1 aligns across 10 bases. The CDR3 is 18 residues long. V lost 2 bases, J lost 7 bases, and 14 bases stayed unmatched. Germline V gives CDR1 SGHTA, CDR2 FQGNSA. The DNA for the CDR3 is TGTGCCAGCAGCTTATTAATTCGGACAGGGGGATCGGGGCAGCCCCAGCATTTT. It codes for CASSLLIRTGGSGQPQHF.

Points on this clone: Other DNA variants within this sample encode the same CDR3. V is TRBV5-1 and J is TRBJ2-5; D uncertain. The V end was cut by 0 bases, the J end by 5 bases, with 8 bases between. The CDR3 runs to 13 residues. Germline V gene lookup returns CDR1 SGHRS and CDR2 YFSETQ. DNA of the CDR3: TGCGCCAGCAGCTTGGGGAGCGTCGAGACCCAGTACTTC. It yields the protein CASSLGSVETQYF.

The gene calls are TRBV4-1 and TRBJ2-2; 7 bases fit TRBD1. V lost 0 bases, J lost 1 base, and 2 bases stayed unmatched. Germline values: CDR1 MGHRA, CDR2 YSYEKL. CDR3 length: 16 amino acids. CDR3 in amino acids: CASSQEQGWNTGELFF. The DNA of the CDR3 is TGCGCCAGCAGCCAAGAACAGGGGTGGAACACCGGGGAGCTGTTTTTT.

The V gene is TRBV7-2, the J gene TRBJ1-1, with D hard to call. V was pared by 4 bases and J by 6 bases, with 9 bases between. Germline V lookup: CDR1 SGHTA, CDR2 FQGNSA. The CDR3 contains 12 residues. DNA of the CDR3: TGTGCCAGCAGCTCCCCCGGTCCTGAAGCTTTCTTT. Translating it yields CASSSPGPEAFF.

This chain connects TRBV6-5 to TRBJ2-3; D gene uncertain. Between the trimmed V and J ends, which lost 6 bases and 4 bases, there was a span of 8 bases. CDR3 length equals 12 residues. Germline V gives CDR1 MNHEY, CDR2 SVGAGI. The CDR3 sequence is CASRTDADTQYF. The CDR3 coding sequence is TGTGCCAGCAGGACGGACGCAGATACGCAGTATTTT.

The rearrangement joins TRBV5-1 to TRBJ1-3; D remains ambiguous. CDR3 length: 13 residues. Per germline, CDR1 SGHRS and CDR2 YFSETQ. Trimming cost V 3 bases and J 3 bases, with 7 bases left between them. CDR3 in DNA: TGCGCCAGCAGCTCAGACGGTGGAAACACCATATATTTT. Translating gives CASSSDGGNTIYF.

This chain joins TRBV9 and TRBJ2-1, with D possibly TRBD1 on 5 matching bases. Trimming removed 2 bases from V and 7 bases from J, with 7 bases in between. Per the germline V gene, CDR1 is SGDLS and CDR2 is YYNGEE. There are 12 residues in the CDR3. CDR3 in DNA: TGTGCCAGCAGCGTCAGGGAAAATGAGCAGTTCTTC. This sequence encodes CASSVRENEQFF.

This chain links TRBV30 with TRBJ2-3, with TRBD1 matching 7 bases. Germline values: CDR1 GTSNPN, CDR2 SVGIG (reference sequence). The length of the CDR3 is 14 residues. V dropped 3 bases and J dropped 2; count of bases not matched to a gene: 5. The CDR3 DNA is TGTGCCTGGAGCAGGGGGACAGCCACAGATACGCAGTATTTT. Amino acid sequence: CAWSRGTATDTQYF.

The V gene is TRBV6-1, the J gene TRBJ2-1; tentatively, D is TRBD2 (5 bases). V lost 0 bases, J lost 9 bases, and 12 bases lay in between. Germline V gene sequence: CDR1 MNHNS, CDR2 SASEGT. The CDR3 covers 14 residues. For the CDR3, the DNA is TGTGCCAGCAGTGAAGCGAGGGCGTCGGGTGAGCAGTTCTTC. Its translation: CASSEARASGEQFF.

The rearrangement joins TRBV6-6 to TRBJ1-1; 10 bases line up with TRBD1. The J segment lost 4 bases and the V segment lost 8 bases, leaving 10 bases of the junction unmatched. Germline CDR1 and CDR2: MNHNY and SVGAGI (reference sequence). The CDR3 length is 15 residues. CDR3 sequence: CASGQGVEVSTEAFF. The CDR3 coding sequence is TGTGCCAGCGGACAGGGGGTAGAGGTATCCACTGAAGCTTTCTTT.

The CDR3 is CASLQGAQPQHF. The CDR3, as DNA: TGTGCCAGCCTACAGGGGGCTCAGCCCCAGCATTTT. The chain couples TRBV6-5 to TRBJ1-5, with 9 positions matching TRBD1. The CDR3 sequence is 12 residues long. Germline assignment: CDR1 MNHEY and CDR2 SVGAGI. With V trimmed by 8 bases and J by 6 bases, 2 bases remained unmatched.

The genes are TRBV4-1 and TRBJ1-1, with 7 bases that match TRBD1. CDR1 MGHRA and CDR2 YSYEKL come from the germline V gene. CDR3 size: 17 residues. The junction had 11 bases not matched to a gene; V was cut back by 4 bases and J by 0 bases. The CDR3 DNA follows: TGCGCCAGCAGCCTACCGGGGGCAGGGGGTTTGAACACTGAAGCTTTCTTT. Encoded protein: CASSLPGAGGLNTEAFF.

The genes are TRBV7-2 and TRBJ1-5, with D possibly being TRBD1 (6 bases). The CDR3 sequence is 17 residues long. V was pared by 0 bases and J by 3 bases, with 15 bases between. Germline CDR1 reads SGHTA; CDR2 reads FQGNSA. This CDR3 reads CASSLAPQYRANQPQHF. Written as DNA, the CDR3 is TGTGCCAGCAGCTTAGCTCCCCAATACAGGGCCAATCAGCCCCAGCATTTT.

CDR3 amino acids: CASSWDRKETQYF. CDR3 in DNA: TGTGCCAGCAGCTGGGACAGAAAAGAGACCCAGTACTTC. The chain uses TRBV7-2 and TRBJ2-5, with 7 bases matching TRBD1. V shed 4 bases, J shed 3 bases, and the junction held 2 bases outside the gene matches. The CDR3 has 13 amino acids. Per germline, CDR1 SGHTA and CDR2 FQGNSA.